Listed here is a single T cell receptor beta chain. Trimming pared 4 bases from V and 0 bases from J, leaving 10 bases between. The germline gives CDR1 LGHDT, CDR2 YNNKEL (reference sequence). The CDR3 has 14 amino acids. The data originate from a study of blood T cell repertoires in COVID-19. Turning to the study itself: Whether acute or convalescent, the COVID-19 samples came from the United States, Italy and Spain.

In the original workflow: Amplification from reference gene primers served as the basis for estimated nucleated cell counts. Sequencing used immunoSEQ multiplex PCR; TCRdb keeps in-frame clones, though not all of them. The D gene and trimming were derived from the DNA, and the V and J assignments and clone size from that table. The table includes about 150,000 clones, 80% to 90% detected once. This clonotype originated in a woman aged 55-69 years with active COVID-19. Sequencing input: peripheral blood. This chain connects TRBV3-1 (or the pseudogene TRBV3-2) to TRBJ2-7; the D is unclear. The CDR3: CASSPGSSSYEQYF. DNA of the CDR3: TGTGCCAGCAGCCCCGGGTCGAGCTCCTACGAGCAGTACTTC.